What follows are 29 T cell receptor beta chains derived from one specimen sequenced in a study of T-cell memory formation after mild COVID-19. TCRdb reprocessed the 5' RACE reads with MiXCR, giving one entry per CDR3 protein. The sample lists 560,000 or so distinct CDR3 sequences, about 18% occurring once. The sample comprised PBMCs or a T cell subset sorted from them (not recorded which). The receptors were gathered from an adult woman who had mild COVID-19 (a few samples of this study predate the infection). Cell type and time point are not known.

V is TRBV5-1 and J is TRBJ2-2, with 8 bases lining up with TRBD2. The germline gives CDR1 SGHRS, CDR2 YFSETQ. V was pared by 3 bases and J by 3 bases, with 10 bases of the junction left unmatched. This CDR3 region has 17 residues. The CDR3 loop is CASSSTPGTSHTGELFF. The CDR3 DNA is TGCGCCAGCAGCTCTACCCCCGGGACTAGTCACACCGGGGAGCTGTTTTTT. The full variable domain, rest sourced from reference TRBV5-1 and TRBJ2-2, is KAGVTQTPRYLIKTRGQQVTLSCSPISGHRSVSWYQQTPGQGLQFLFEYFSETQRNKGNFPGRFSGRQFSNSRSEMNVSTLELGDSALYLCASSSTPGTSHTGELFFGEGSRLTVL.

This clonotype was seen more than once but under ten times. The chain employs TRBV20-1 and TRBJ1-3, with D tentatively TRBD1 (5 bases). Trimming shortened V by 6 bases and J by 7 bases, and 13 bases separated the two germline ends. This CDR3 is 12 amino acids long. From germline, CDR1 is DFQATT and CDR2 SNEGSKA (reference sequence). The CDR3 reads CSAESEGNTIYF. Here the CDR3 DNA reads TGCAGTGCCGAGAGTGAGGGGAACACCATATATTTT.

The chain uses TRBV6-2 or TRBV6-3 and TRBJ2-7; no clear D gene. CDR3 size: 16 residues. With 2 bases removed from V and 7 bases from J, the gap between germline ends came to 21 bases. From germline, CDR1 is MNHEY and CDR2 SVGEGT. The CDR3 reads CASSYPDSGPYEEQYF. CDR3 bases: TGTGCCAGCAGTTACCCTGATAGTGGGCCTTACGAGGAGCAGTACTTC.

V and J are TRBV24-1 and TRBJ2-1; 10 bases are shared with TRBD2. The trim removed 5 bases at V and 8 bases at J, leaving 11 bases unmatched. CDR3 size: 16 residues. Per the germline V gene, CDR1 is KGHDR and CDR2 is SFDVKD. The DNA of the CDR3 is TGTGCCACCAGTGGGGTACCGGGACTAGCGAGCGATGAGCAGTTCTTC. Its protein is CATSGVPGLASDEQFF.

The CDR3 sequence: CSARASTQGWWQYF. CDR3 coding DNA: TGCAGTGCTAGAGCTAGCACACAGGGTTGGTGGCAGTACTTC. The V gene is TRBV20-1, the J gene TRBJ2-7; tentatively, D is TRBD1 (6 bases). Germline V gene lookup returns CDR1 DFQATT and CDR2 SNEGSKA (reference sequence). The V end was cut by 1 base, the J end by 9 bases, with 19 bases between. There are 14 residues in the CDR3.

A few counts support this clonotype. The gene calls are TRBV7-9 and TRBJ2-7, with 9 bases fitting TRBD2. Losses at the gene ends were 5 bases for V and 4 bases for J; bases not matched to a gene: 9. From germline, CDR1 is SEHNR and CDR2 FQNEAQ (reference sequence). CDR3 length equals 15 residues. The chain's CDR3 is CASSPTGAGGYEQYF. CDR3 nucleotide sequence: TGTGCCAGCAGCCCCACAGGTGCGGGAGGGTACGAGCAGTACTTC.

The V call is TRBV11-2, the J call TRBJ2-1; 9 bases agree with TRBD1. V gave up 5 bases and J gave up 7 bases; unmatched junction bases: 9. CDR1 is SGHAT, CDR2 FQNNGV, per germline. The CDR3 runs to 15 residues. CDR3 sequence reads: CASSHLTGGRNEQFF. CDR3 in DNA: TGTGCCAGCAGCCACCTTACAGGGGGCAGAAATGAGCAGTTCTTC.

This clonotype was seen ten or more times. The rearrangement links TRBV6-5 to TRBJ2-1; D perhaps matches TRBD1 (5 bases). This CDR3 is 13 amino acids long. V shed 8 bases and J shed 2 bases, with 10 bases lying between them. Germline V CDR1 and CDR2: MNHEY, SVGAGI. The CDR3 reads CASQKDTYNEQFF. CDR3 in DNA: TGTGCCAGCCAAAAGGACACCTACAATGAGCAGTTCTTC.

This chain joins TRBV6-2 or TRBV6-3 and TRBJ2-1; a weak D match, TRBD2 (6 bases). Trimming shortened V by 8 bases and J by 2 bases, and 13 bases separated the two germline ends. Germline V CDR1 and CDR2: MNHEY, SVGEGT. The CDR3 loop spans 14 amino acids. This CDR3 reads CASAWRAAYNEQFF. DNA for the CDR3: TGTGCCAGCGCCTGGAGGGCCGCCTACAATGAGCAGTTCTTC.

This clonotype was counted between two and nine times. The rearrangement links TRBV7-8 to TRBJ2-7; TRBD2 might be the D (6 bases). This CDR3 region has 16 residues. The V gene's germline CDR1 is SGHVS and CDR2 FQNEAQ. The V end was cut by 2 bases, the J end by 2 bases, with 16 bases between. CDR3 sequence reads: CASSLLGGGGAYEQYF. The CDR3 DNA reads as TGTGCCAGCAGCTTACTCGGGGGAGGTGGGGCCTACGAGCAGTACTTC.

This clonotype showed up many times. This rearrangement joins TRBV5-1 to TRBJ2-4; unclear D gene. Trimming took off 1 base at V and 2 bases at J, with 10 bases between the two ends. CDR3 size: 15 residues. CDR1 and CDR2 (germline): SGHRS, YFSETQ. The CDR3 coding sequence is TGCGCCAGCAGCTTGAACTCTGGGACCAAAAACATTCAGTACTTC. Its translation is CASSLNSGTKNIQYF.

This chain connects TRBV6-5 to TRBJ1-6, with 9 bases lining up with TRBD1. Looked up from germline, CDR1 is MNHEY and CDR2 is SVGAGI. With 2 bases clipped from V and 10 bases from J, the junction kept 6 bases outside the gene matches. CDR3 length: 15 residues. CDR3 bases: TGTGCCAGCAGTTACGAGGGACAGGGAAACTCACCCCTCCACTTT. As protein: CASSYEGQGNSPLHF.

The rearrangement joins TRBV9 to TRBJ1-2; weak D call: TRBD1 (6 bases). Trimming pared 2 bases from V and 4 bases from J, leaving 15 bases between. The V gene's germline CDR1 is SGDLS and CDR2 YYNGEE. The CDR3 runs to 15 residues. CDR3 DNA sequence: TGTGCCAGCAGCGTCTCGGACAGAGCCAGCTATGGCTACACCTTC. It encodes CASSVSDRASYGYTF. The full variable domain, completed using reference TRBV9 and TRBJ1-2, is DSGVTQTPKHLITATGQRVTLRCSPRSGDLSVYWYQQSLDQGLQFLIQYYNGEERAKGNILERFSAQQFPDLHSELNLSSLELGDSALYFCASSVSDRASYGYTFGSGTRLTVV.

V is TRBV7-3 and J is TRBJ2-5, with 7 bases identical to TRBD2. After removal of 5 bases from V and 5 bases from J, the junction contained 8 bases not matched to a gene. This CDR3 has 14 amino acids. CDR1 is SGHTA, CDR2 FQGTGA, per germline. CDR3 sequence (DNA): TGTGCCAGCAGCCATAGCGGGCGGGGGGAGACCCAGTACTTC. Its protein product is CASSHSGRGETQYF. The full variable domain, with the rest looked up from reference TRBV7-3 and TRBJ2-5, is GAGVSQTPSNKVTEKGKYVELRCDPISGHTALYWYRQSLGQGPEFLIYFQGTGAADDSGLPNDRFFAVRPEGSVSTLKIQRTERGDSAVYLCASSHSGRGETQYFGPGTRLLVL.

The J gene is TRBJ2-1, the V gene TRBV6-2 or TRBV6-3; D not certain. V was cut by 0 bases and J by 4 bases, with 10 bases left in between. The germline V gene has CDR1 MNHEY and CDR2 SVGEGT. CDR3 length: 15 amino acids. CDR3 amino acids: CASSYSRRDYNEQFF. DNA of the CDR3: TGTGCCAGCAGTTACTCGAGAAGGGATTACAATGAGCAGTTCTTC.

The rearrangement joins TRBV10-3 to TRBJ1-5; D not resolved. Trimming removed 4 bases from V and 5 bases from J, with 12 bases in between. Per germline, CDR1 ENHRY and CDR2 SYGVKD. CDR3 length equals 14 residues. This CDR3 reads CAISVNSLDQPQHF. CDR3 coding DNA: TGTGCCATCAGTGTTAACAGTTTAGATCAGCCCCAGCATTTT.

This clonotype was seen a handful of times. CDR3 amino acids: CSAPSAYSPLHF. CDR3 nucleotides: TGCAGTGCTCCTTCGGCTTATTCACCCCTCCACTTT. The genes are TRBV20-1 and TRBJ1-6, with D unresolved. Germline CDR1 and CDR2: DFQATT and SNEGSKA (reference sequence). This CDR3 has 12 residues. The germline V and J ends were trimmed by 5 bases and 8 bases, with 10 bases remaining between them.

The chain joins TRBV2 to TRBJ2-7; TRBD1 aligns across 9 bases. V shed 8 bases and J 2 bases; nucleotides not matched to a gene: 10. The CDR3 sequence is 15 residues long. CDR1 is SNHLY, CDR2 FYNNEI, per germline. DNA for the CDR3: TGTGCCAGCGGGGGTAACCGGGACAGGGCCTACGAGCAGTACTTC. Translation gives CASGGNRDRAYEQYF. The full variable domain, its missing parts supplied by reference TRBV2 and TRBJ2-7, is EPEVTQTPSHQVTQMGQEVILRCVPISNHLYFYWYRQILGQKVEFLVSFYNNEISEKSEIFDDQFSVERPDGSNFTLKIRSTKLEDSAMYFCASGGNRDRAYEQYFGPGTRLTVT.

The V and J genes are TRBV6-1 and TRBJ1-5; D gene uncertain. The CDR3 is 13 residues long. The germline V and J ends were trimmed by 1 base and 5 bases, with 6 bases remaining between them. Germline CDR1 reads MNHNS; CDR2 reads SASEGT. CDR3 amino acids: CASSEVRDQPQHF. The CDR3, as DNA: TGTGCCAGCAGTGAAGTCCGGGATCAGCCCCAGCATTTT.

The CDR3 loop reads CASSQGSGGRTDTQYF. CDR3 coding DNA: TGTGCCAGCAGCCAAGGTTCGGGGGGAAGGACAGATACGCAGTATTTT. The chain carries TRBV4-2 and TRBJ2-3; 7 bases are a match to TRBD2. The CDR3 spans 16 residues. Trimming at V came to 1 base and at J to 3 bases, leaving 7 bases not matched to a gene. Germline V gene sequence: CDR1 LGHNA, CDR2 YNFKEQ.

This clonotype was picked up a small number of times. The V gene is TRBV5-5, the J gene TRBJ1-2, with TRBD1 matching over 8 bases. Germline CDR1 and CDR2: SGHKS and YYEKEE (reference sequence). The V segment lost 3 bases and the J segment 0 bases; nucleotides outside the gene matches: 7. The CDR3 spans 16 residues. DNA for the CDR3: TGTGCCAGCAGCTCGCGTCAGGGGGCAGCTAACTATGGCTACACCTTC. As protein: CASSSRQGAANYGYTF.

The chain carries TRBV20-1 and TRBJ2-2; D gene uncertain. This CDR3 has 10 residues. Germline CDR1 reads DFQATT; CDR2 reads SNEGSKA (reference sequence). Between the trimmed V and J ends, which lost 3 bases and 6 bases, there was a span of 2 bases. The CDR3 loop reads CSARAGELFF. The CDR3 DNA follows: TGCAGTGCTAGGGCCGGGGAGCTGTTTTTT.

This clonotype was observed a few times. The rearrangement links TRBV30 to TRBJ2-1; maybe TRBD2 (5 bases). CDR3 length equals 11 residues. V lost 0 bases to trimming and J lost 15 bases, with 12 bases between them. Germline loops: CDR1 GTSNPN, CDR2 SVGIG (reference sequence). CDR3 residues: CAWSVSSGRFF. The CDR3 DNA reads TGTGCCTGGAGTGTGTCCAGCGGACGGTTCTTC.

In this sample, this clonotype turned up once. This chain joins TRBV24-1 and TRBJ2-7, with TRBD1 matching over 8 bases. This CDR3 is 13 amino acids long. J gave up 7 bases and V 10 bases, and 11 bases lay outside the gene matches. Germline-derived CDR1 and CDR2 are KGHDR and SFDVKD. Here the CDR3 DNA reads TGTGCCACAGGACAGGGAAAGTTAGGAGAGCAGTACTTC. Protein: CATGQGKLGEQYF.

This clonotype was seen a few times. The J gene is TRBJ2-3, the V gene TRBV11-3, with D possibly being TRBD2 (6 bases). The CDR3 loop spans 15 amino acids. The V and J ends lost 1 base and 2 bases respectively, with 10 bases between them. CDR1 and CDR2 (germline): SGHNT, YENEEA. This CDR3 reads CASSLAGLDTDTQYF. The CDR3 DNA is TGTGCCAGCAGCTTAGCGGGACTCGACACAGATACGCAGTATTTT. The full variable domain, its missing parts supplied by reference TRBV11-3 and TRBJ2-3, is EAGVVQSPRYKIIEKKQPVAFWCNPISGHNTLYWYLQNLGQGPELLIRYENEEAVDDSQLPKDRFSAERLKGVDSTLKIQPAELGDSAVYLCASSLAGLDTDTQYFGPGTRLTVL.

The chain combines TRBV27 with TRBJ2-2, with D possibly matching TRBD1 (6 bases). The CDR3 is made up of 14 amino acids. V was cut by 6 bases and J by 1 base, with 9 bases left in between. Germline values: CDR1 MNHEY, CDR2 SMNVEV (reference sequence). The CDR3 coding sequence is TGTGCCAGCAGGCGAGGGGGGAACACCGGGGAGCTGTTTTTT. Protein sequence: CASRRGGNTGELFF.

This clonotype was detected only a few times. The chain recombines TRBV4-1 with TRBJ1-1; 10 nucleotides line up with TRBD1. Germline CDR1 and CDR2: MGHRA and YSYEKL. The trim removed 1 base at V and 1 base at J, leaving 9 bases unmatched. CDR3 length: 18 residues. The CDR3 coding sequence is TGCGCCAGCAGCCAAGGTCTAGACAGGGGGCTCACGAACACTGAAGCTTTCTTT. Translation gives CASSQGLDRGLTNTEAFF.

This clonotype was seen a few times. This chain connects TRBV7-8 to TRBJ2-5; unclear D gene. CDR3 length: 12 residues. V was shortened by 5 bases and J by 5 bases, with 9 bases between the two germline ends. Germline CDR1 SGHVS, CDR2 FQNEAQ. DNA for the CDR3: TGTGCCAGCAGCACAGCGAGGGAGACCCAGTACTTC. Its translation is CASSTARETQYF.

There are a few counts of this clonotype. V and J are TRBV7-8 and TRBJ1-5; TRBD1 agrees at 8 bases. V lost 6 bases and J lost 3; bases outside the gene matches: 7. Germline V gene lookup returns CDR1 SGHVS and CDR2 FQNEAQ. The CDR3 is 15 residues long. CDR3 nucleotide sequence: TGTGCCAGCAGGCAAGGACAGGGCACCAATCAGCCCCAGCATTTT. Its protein is CASRQGQGTNQPQHF.